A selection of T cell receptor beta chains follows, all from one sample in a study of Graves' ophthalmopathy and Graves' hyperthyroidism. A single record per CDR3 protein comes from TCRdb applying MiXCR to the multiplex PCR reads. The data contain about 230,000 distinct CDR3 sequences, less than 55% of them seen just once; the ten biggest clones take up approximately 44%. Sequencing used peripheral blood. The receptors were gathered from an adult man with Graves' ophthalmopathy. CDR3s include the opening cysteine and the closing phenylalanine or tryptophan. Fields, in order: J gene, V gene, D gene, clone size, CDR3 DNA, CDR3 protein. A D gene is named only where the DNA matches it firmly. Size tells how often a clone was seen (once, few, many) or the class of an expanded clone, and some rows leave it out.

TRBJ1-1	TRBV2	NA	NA	TGTGCCAGCAGTGAAAGGACAGCTACGAACACTGAAGCTTTCTTT	CASSERTATNTEAFF
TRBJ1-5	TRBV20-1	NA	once	TGCAGTGCTAGAGGGCCAGGGCCCAATCAGCCCCAGCATTTT	CSARGPGPNQPQHF
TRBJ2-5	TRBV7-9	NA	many	TGTGCCAGCCCCTCGGGTGAGACCCAGTACTTC	CASPSGETQYF
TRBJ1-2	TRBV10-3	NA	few	TGTGCCATCAGTGAGTCGCAGGTTGGGCCCTCCAAGGGCTACACCTTC	CAISESQVGPSKGYTF
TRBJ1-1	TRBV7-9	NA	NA	TGTGCCAGCAGCCAGGACCAGGACACTGAAGCTTTCTTT	CASSQDQDTEAFF
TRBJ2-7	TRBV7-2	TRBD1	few	TGTGCCAGCAGCCAGGGACAGGGCTCCTACGAGCAGTACTTC	CASSQGQGSYEQYF
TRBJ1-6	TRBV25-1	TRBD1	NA	TGTGCCAGCAGTGAATATCCAGGGGGTAATTCACCCCTCCACTTT	CASSEYPGGNSPLHF
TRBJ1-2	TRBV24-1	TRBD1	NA	TGTGCCACCAGTGGTTCCGGGACAGGGGGCGGCTACACCTTC	CATSGSGTGGGYTF
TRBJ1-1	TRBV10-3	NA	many	TGTGCCATCAGTGTGAGTACAACCTTGAACACTGAAGCTTTCTTT	CAISVSTTLNTEAFF
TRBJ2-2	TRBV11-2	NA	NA	TGTGCCAGCAGCTTAGACAGAGACACCGGGGAGCTGTTTTTT	CASSLDRDTGELFF
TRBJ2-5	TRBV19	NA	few	TGTGCCACCTCTGAGGAGTACCAAGAGACCCAGTACTTC	CATSEEYQETQYF
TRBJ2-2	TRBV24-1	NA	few	TGTGCCACCAGTCGAAACACCGGGGAGCTGTTTTTT	CATSRNTGELFF
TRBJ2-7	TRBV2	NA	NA	TGTGCCAGCAGTGTAGACAACAAGTCTGGGCCTACGGGTCACGAGCAGTACTTC	CASSVDNKSGPTGHEQYF
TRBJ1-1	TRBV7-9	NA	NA	TGTGCCAGCAGCTTGAGGGACCCCATGAACACTGAAGCTTTCTTT	CASSLRDPMNTEAFF
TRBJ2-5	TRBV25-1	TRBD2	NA	TGTGCCAGCAGTCAGTATCGACTAGCGGGAGAAGAGACCCAGTACTTC	CASSQYRLAGEETQYF
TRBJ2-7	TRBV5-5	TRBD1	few	TGTGCCAGCAGCCGGGACAGGGGAAGCGAGCAGTACTTC	CASSRDRGSEQYF
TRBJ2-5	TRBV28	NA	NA	TGTGCCAGCAGTTCTCCCGGGGCACTAAGGGAGACCCAGTACTTC	CASSSPGALRETQYF
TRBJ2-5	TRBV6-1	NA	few	TGTGCCAGCAGATACCAACGGGACACCGAGTACTTC	CASRYQRDTEYF
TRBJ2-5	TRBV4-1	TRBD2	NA	TGCGCCAGCAGAGATACCAGCGGGGCGGGGCAAGAGACCCAGTACTTC	CASRDTSGAGQETQYF
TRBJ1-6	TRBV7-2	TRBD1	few	TGTGCCAGCAGCCCCTCCGACAGGGGACCCCTCCACTTT	CASSPSDRGPLHF
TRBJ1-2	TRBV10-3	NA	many	TGTGCCACCTCTAGGGCGGATGGCTACACCTTC	CATSRADGYTF
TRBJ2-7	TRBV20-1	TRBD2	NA	TGCAGTGCTAGGACTAGCTCCTCCTACGAGCAGTACTTC	CSARTSSSYEQYF
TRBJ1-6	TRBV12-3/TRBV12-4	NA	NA	TGTGCCAGCAGCCCCGCCGGGGGTAATTCACCCCTCCACTTT	CASSPAGGNSPLHF
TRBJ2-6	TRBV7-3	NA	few	TGTGCCAGCAGCTCTAACCCCCCGGGTACGGGGGCCAACGTCCTGACTTTC	CASSSNPPGTGANVLTF
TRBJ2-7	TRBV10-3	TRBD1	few	TGTGCCATCAGTGATCCCGGGGGACAGGGGACCTACGAGCAGTACTTC	CAISDPGGQGTYEQYF
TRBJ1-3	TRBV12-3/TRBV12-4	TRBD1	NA	TGTGCCAGCAGTTCCCCAGGGGGTACTGGAAACACCATATATTTT	CASSSPGGTGNTIYF
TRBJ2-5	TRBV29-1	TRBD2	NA	TGCAGCGTTGCCTCTAGCGGGGGCTACCAAGAGACCCAGTACTTC	CSVASSGGYQETQYF
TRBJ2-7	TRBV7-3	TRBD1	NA	TGTGCCAGCAGCCCGATAACGACAGGGGTAAAAGGGGAACAGTACTTC	CASSPITTGVKGEQYF
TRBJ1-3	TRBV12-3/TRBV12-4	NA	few	TGTGCCAGCACCCAAGGCGGCTCTGGAAACACCATATATTTT	CASTQGGSGNTIYF
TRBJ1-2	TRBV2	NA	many	TGTGCCAGCAGGGAAGGGATGAACTATGGCTACACCTTC	CASREGMNYGYTF
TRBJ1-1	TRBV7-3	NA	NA	TGTGCCAGCAGCTTGGAACACGCGAACACTGAAGCTTTCTTT	CASSLEHANTEAFF
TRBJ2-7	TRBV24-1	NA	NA	TGTGCCACCACCCGCCCAGGGAACGGGCAGTACTTC	CATTRPGNGQYF
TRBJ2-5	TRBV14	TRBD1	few	TGTGCCAGCAGCCATCGGGACAGGCGGTTGGAGACCCAGTACTTC	CASSHRDRRLETQYF
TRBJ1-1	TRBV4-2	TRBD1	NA	TGTGCCAGCAGATCCGGGACAGGGGGTGTTGAAGCTTTCTTT	CASRSGTGGVEAFF
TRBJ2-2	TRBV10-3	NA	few	TGTGCCATCAGTGAGAGGGACACCGGGGAGCTGTTTTTT	CAISERDTGELFF
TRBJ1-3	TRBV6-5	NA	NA	TGTGCCAGCAGTTCGCCCGGGACGGGCTCTGGAAACACCATATATTTT	CASSSPGTGSGNTIYF
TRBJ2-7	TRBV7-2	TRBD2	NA	TGTGCCAGCAGCTTGAGCGGTAGCGGGAGCGACGAGCAGTACTTC	CASSLSGSGSDEQYF
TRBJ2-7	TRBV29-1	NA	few	TGCAGCGTCAGGGGTCTACAAGGGTCCTACGAGCAGTACTTC	CSVRGLQGSYEQYF
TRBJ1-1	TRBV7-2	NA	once	TGTGCCAGCAGCCAAGATCGAGCCCAGGGCACTGAAGCTTTCTTT	CASSQDRAQGTEAFF
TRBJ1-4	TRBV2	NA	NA	TGTGCCAGCAGTGGGGAGGCAGCAACTAATGAAAAACTGTTTTTT	CASSGEAATNEKLFF
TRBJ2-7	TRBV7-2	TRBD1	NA	TGTGCCAGCAGCTTAGACAGGGGAGAGCAGTACTTC	CASSLDRGEQYF
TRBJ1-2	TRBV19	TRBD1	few	TGTGCCACCTCCGGGACAGGGGGGAACTATGGCTACACCTTC	CATSGTGGNYGYTF